One sample yielded the 12 T cell receptor beta chains listed below, sequenced in a study of blood T cell repertoires in COVID-19. Sequencing was performed with immunoSEQ multiplex PCR; in TCRdb, only in-frame clones are kept and a portion is missing. The sample lists 170,000 or so clones, 80% to 90% occurring once. Sequenced sample: peripheral blood. The receptors were sampled from a man between 45 and 60 years old with active or convalescent COVID-19.

This chain connects TRBV28 to TRBJ2-7, with TRBD2 as a possible D gene (7 bases). Trimming left V 6 bases short and J 1 base short, with 16 bases between. CDR3 length: 15 residues. Looked up from germline, CDR1 is MDHEN and CDR2 is SYDVKM. The CDR3 is CASRPYRGASYEQYF. For the CDR3, the DNA is TGTGCCAGCAGGCCCTATCGGGGGGCTTCCTACGAGCAGTACTTC.

This CDR3 reads CASSQAETVSYEQYF. The CDR3, as DNA: TGCGCCAGCAGCCAAGCTGAGACAGTCTCCTACGAGCAGTACTTC. V gene TRBV4-1 combines with J gene TRBJ2-7; tentatively, D is TRBD1 (5 bases). V was shortened by 1 base and J by 0 bases, with 10 bases between the two germline ends. CDR1 and CDR2 from the germline V gene are MGHRA and YSYEKL. This CDR3 has 15 residues.

This clone was observed a single time. The chain has TRBV6-5 and TRBJ1-1; D is unclear. CDR3 length equals 14 residues. Germline CDR1 and CDR2: MNHEY and SVGAGI. The V end lost 7 bases, the J end lost 1 base, and 13 bases lay between the germline ends. CDR3 DNA: TGTGCCAGCAACCCATCTGGAGCGAACACTGAAGCTTTCTTT. It yields the protein CASNPSGANTEAFF.

This sequence joins TRBV9 and TRBJ2-1; 9 bases agree with TRBD2. The J segment lost 9 bases and the V segment lost 1 base, leaving 5 bases of the junction unmatched. The CDR3 totals 14 residues. Germline V lookup: CDR1 SGDLS, CDR2 YYNGEE. CDR3 loop: CASSVLAGTGEQFF. The CDR3 bases are TGTGCCAGCAGCGTACTAGCGGGAACGGGTGAGCAGTTCTTC.

The sample holds a few counts of this clone. The chain links TRBV30 to TRBJ1-2, with D possibly matching TRBD1 (6 bases). Deletions cut 3 bases from V and 4 bases from J, with 9 bases between. The CDR3 has 12 residues. Germline loops: CDR1 GTSNPN, CDR2 SVGIG (reference sequence). In DNA, the CDR3 is TGTGCCTGGAGCGGGGGGCTCTATGGCTACACCTTC. This encodes CAWSGGLYGYTF.

The chain recombines TRBV7-3 with TRBJ2-1; 8 bases are shared with TRBD2. Germline loops: CDR1 SGHTA, CDR2 FQGTGA. The CDR3 sequence is 15 residues long. With 5 bases clipped from V and 7 bases from J, the junction kept 10 bases outside the gene matches. CDR3 bases: TGTGCCAGCAGCCCAATGGCGGGGGGAGCAAATGAGCAGTTCTTC. Translated: CASSPMAGGANEQFF.

The chain uses TRBV18 and TRBJ1-2; TRBD1 matches at 8 bases. Looked up from germline, CDR1 is KGHSH and CDR2 is LQKENI. The CDR3 is 15 residues long. The J segment lost 2 bases and the V segment lost 4 bases, leaving 6 bases of the junction unmatched. CDR3 DNA sequence: TGTGCCAGCTCACTTGGACAGGGTTCGAACTATGGCTACACCTTC. Amino acid sequence: CASSLGQGSNYGYTF.

The rearrangement links TRBV30 to TRBJ2-7; 12 positions match TRBD2. The CDR3 contains 14 residues. CDR1 is GTSNPN, CDR2 SVGIG, per germline (reference sequence). V was pared by 1 base and J by 6 bases, with 4 bases of the junction left unmatched. The CDR3 DNA reads TGTGCCTGGAGTGCTGGGACTAGCGGGTTCGAGCAGTACTTC. It yields the protein CAWSAGTSGFEQYF.

The chain uses TRBV18 and TRBJ2-7; 7 nucleotides line up with TRBD1. Germline V CDR1 and CDR2: KGHSH, LQKENI. V shed 5 bases, J shed 2 bases, and the junction held 9 bases outside the gene matches. CDR3 length: 15 residues. The CDR3, as DNA: TGTGCCAGCTCAGCGACAGGGATAACGCCCTACGAGCAGTACTTC. The encoded protein is CASSATGITPYEQYF.

This rearrangement joins TRBV18 to TRBJ1-4; the match to TRBD1 covers 9 bases. The CDR3 is made up of 16 amino acids. Germline CDR1 KGHSH, CDR2 LQKENI. The junction had 11 bases not matched to a gene; V was cut back by 2 bases and J by 10 bases. DNA of the CDR3: TGTGCCAGCTCACCAGTACAGGGGGCAGCTAGGGGAAAACTGTTTTTT. It yields the protein CASSPVQGAARGKLFF.

The rearrangement links TRBV18 to TRBJ1-6, with D tentatively TRBD1 (6 bases). This CDR3 comprises 15 residues. The V and J ends lost 0 bases and 6 bases respectively, with 9 bases between them. Germline CDR1 KGHSH, CDR2 LQKENI. The CDR3 loop reads CASSPPGTTNSPLHF. The CDR3 DNA sequence: TGTGCCAGCTCACCACCGGGGACAACTAATTCACCCCTCCACTTT.

The genes are TRBV25-1 and TRBJ1-4, with D perhaps matching TRBD1 (5 bases). The CDR3 contains 14 residues. V was shortened by 6 bases and J by 7 bases, with 15 bases between the two germline ends. In germline, CDR1 is MGHDK, CDR2 SYGVNS. The CDR3 sequence: CASSPGNRVEKLFF. CDR3 nucleotides: TGTGCCAGCAGCCCAGGGAATCGGGTTGAAAAACTGTTTTTT.